Each of the 27 T cell receptor beta chains below was sequenced from the same sample in a study of blood T cell repertoires in COVID-19. Generated by immunoSEQ multiplex PCR, the TCRdb table keeps only in-frame clones and is missing some. The repertoire consists of over 300,000 clones, with 89% occurring once and the leading ten covering around 1.3%. Sequencing was performed on peripheral blood. The receptors stem from a man aged 40-55 years with acute or convalescent COVID-19.

The gene calls are TRBV9 and TRBJ2-3, with 9 bases lining up with TRBD1. The length of the CDR3 is 15 residues. CDR1 SGDLS and CDR2 YYNGEE come from the germline V gene. The V segment lost 3 bases and the J segment 8 bases; nucleotides outside the gene matches: 10. Here the CDR3 DNA reads TGTGCCAGCAGCGGCGGGACAGGGTTGTTGGGTACGCAGTATTTT. This gives the protein CASSGGTGLLGTQYF.

The chain joins TRBV28 to TRBJ2-1; the D gene is possibly TRBD1 (6 bases). V lost 2 bases to trimming and J lost 6 bases, with 11 bases between them. Germline V gives CDR1 MDHEN, CDR2 SYDVKM. This CDR3 has 14 residues. CDR3 sequence (DNA): TGTGCCAGCAGTTTAAACAGGGTTGGCAATGAGCAGTTCTTC. Translated: CASSLNRVGNEQFF.

This clone was observed once. The CDR3 loop is CASSLFSGGPRELFF. CDR3 in DNA: TGTGCCAGCAGTTTATTCAGCGGAGGCCCCCGGGAGCTGTTTTTT. The rearrangement uses TRBV11-1 and TRBJ2-2, with a tentative D call TRBD2 (5 bases). This CDR3 is built from 15 residues. Per the germline V gene, CDR1 is SGHAT and CDR2 is FQDESV (reference sequence). Trimming stripped 6 bases from V and 9 bases from J, with 20 bases between. The variable domain in full, completed from reference TRBV11-1 and TRBJ2-2, reads EAEVAQSPRYKITEKSQAVAFWCDPISGHATLYWYRQILGQGPELLVQFQDESVVDDSQLPKDRFSAERLKGVDSTLKIQPAELGDSAMYLCASSLFSGGPRELFFGEGSRLTVL.

This sequence joins TRBV3-1 (or the pseudogene TRBV3-2) and TRBJ2-1; D is possibly TRBD2 (7 bases). Germline V gene data show CDR1 as LGHDT and CDR2 as YNNKEL (reference sequence). The CDR3 extends over 15 amino acids. The ends were cut back, 1 base at V and 9 bases at J, with 16 bases in the middle. The DNA of the CDR3 is TGTGCCAGCAGCCAAGCCGGGGGGCGAGTAGGTGAGCAGTTCTTC. Translated: CASSQAGGRVGEQFF.

The chain recombines TRBV7-6 with TRBJ1-6; 7 nucleotides match TRBD1. Germline V gene lookup returns CDR1 SGHVS and CDR2 FNYEAQ. The CDR3 covers 16 residues. The V gene end was trimmed by 1 base and the J gene end by 10 bases; junction bases not matched to a gene: 10. CDR3 coding DNA: TGTGCCAGCAGCTTAGGCCCAGGGGGGTTAGAATCACCCCTCCACTTT. Its protein product is CASSLGPGGLESPLHF.

The chain joins TRBV11-2 to TRBJ1-1; D unclear. The V end lost 4 bases, the J end lost 7 bases, and 16 bases lay between the germline ends. Germline V gives CDR1 SGHAT, CDR2 FQNNGV. The CDR3 runs 14 residues. This chain's CDR3 is CASSSLRARSEAFF. For the CDR3, the DNA is TGTGCCAGCAGCTCCCTGAGGGCTCGGAGTGAAGCTTTCTTT.

This clone was counted a single time. The chain couples TRBV2 to TRBJ1-6; a possible D gene is TRBD1 (5 bases). Germline assignment: CDR1 SNHLY and CDR2 FYNNEI. The CDR3 extends over 16 amino acids. V shed 2 bases and J shed 9 bases, with 17 bases lying between them. The chain's CDR3 is CASSEPRGGRASPLHF. The CDR3 nucleotides read TGTGCCAGCAGTGAACCCCGGGGGGGGAGGGCTTCACCCCTCCACTTT.

This clone was counted between two and nine times. The same CDR3 arises from other DNA sequences in this sample as well. The J gene is TRBJ2-7, the V gene TRBV27, with TRBD2 as a possible D gene (5 bases). The ends were cut back, 2 bases at V and 1 base at J, with 6 bases in the middle. Germline V gene lookup returns CDR1 MNHEY and CDR2 SMNVEV (reference sequence). There are 13 residues in the CDR3. CDR3 sequence (DNA): TGTGCCAGCAGTTTAGCGGGTTCCTACGAGCAGTACTTC. This gives the protein CASSLAGSYEQYF.

V is TRBV6-5 and J is TRBJ2-2; TRBD2 matches at 10 bases. Germline CDR1 reads MNHEY; CDR2 reads SVGAGI. With 8 bases clipped from V and 4 bases from J, the junction kept 4 bases outside the gene matches. This CDR3 region has 14 residues. The CDR3 DNA sequence: TGTGCCAGCGGCAGCGGGAGGGCCACCGGGGAGCTGTTTTTT. Translated, it gives CASGSGRATGELFF.

The chain is built from TRBV7-6 and TRBJ1-1; 10 nucleotides align to TRBD1. The V segment lost 5 bases and the J segment 5 bases; nucleotides outside the gene matches: 8. Germline assignment: CDR1 SGHVS and CDR2 FNYEAQ. The CDR3 covers 15 residues. CDR3 in amino acids: CASSLRQGAGTEAFF. The DNA for the CDR3 is TGTGCCAGCAGCCTCCGACAGGGGGCAGGAACTGAAGCTTTCTTT.

This rearrangement joins TRBV27 to TRBJ1-5; D gene unclear. CDR1 and CDR2 (germline): MNHEY, SMNVEV (reference sequence). The V end was cut by 6 bases, the J end by 3 bases, with 12 bases between. The length of the CDR3 is 14 residues. CDR3 nucleotide sequence: TGTGCCAGCAGCCAGGCGGGGTTCAATCAGCCCCAGCATTTT. This translates into CASSQAGFNQPQHF.

The chain joins TRBV7-2 to TRBJ1-5; TRBD1 matches 10 bases. The V gene end was trimmed by 1 base and the J gene end by 4 bases; junction bases not matched to a gene: 1. The CDR3 totals 15 residues. Per the germline V gene, CDR1 is SGHTA and CDR2 is FQGNSA. The CDR3 DNA sequence: TGTGCCAGCAGCTTAGTGGGACAGGGGAATCAGCCCCAGCATTTT. It specifies CASSLVGQGNQPQHF.

The rearrangement links TRBV7-9 to TRBJ2-7; TRBD1 is a possible D gene (6 bases). The CDR3 contains 17 residues. CDR1 is SEHNR, CDR2 FQNEAQ, per germline (reference sequence). V was clipped by 5 bases and J by 3 bases, with 23 bases between them. CDR3 loop: CASSPTGPGHRVYEQYF. The CDR3 coding sequence is TGTGCCAGCAGCCCCACAGGGCCGGGGCATAGGGTCTACGAGCAGTACTTC.

A word on this clone: The identical CDR3 is also encoded by other nucleotide sequences in the sample. The chain uses TRBV6-4 and TRBJ2-7; 11 bases are a match to TRBD1. In germline, CDR1 is MRHNA, CDR2 SNTAGT. V gave up 6 bases and J gave up 4 bases; unmatched junction bases: 2. The CDR3 is made up of 13 amino acids. As DNA, the CDR3 is TGTGCCAGCAGCAGGGACAGGGGGTACGAGCAGTACTTC. Its protein product is CASSRDRGYEQYF.

The chain employs TRBV19 and TRBJ1-6; D is undetermined. This CDR3 is 15 amino acids long. CDR1 is LNHDA and CDR2 is SQIVND in the germline V gene (reference sequence). V was cut by 5 bases and J by 8 bases, with 16 bases left in between. The CDR3 nucleotides read TGTGCCAGTAGTCTAACCGCCCGGGTCGATTCACCCCTCCACTTT. This codes for CASSLTARVDSPLHF.

The chain joins TRBV6-7 to TRBJ2-5; 7 positions match TRBD1. TRBV6-7 is an open reading frame, and its role is uncertain. This CDR3 contains 17 residues. Germline trimming cut 2 bases from V and 7 bases from J; bases unmatched to any gene: 16. The CDR3 sequence: CASSYGTAPWTRGTQYF. The CDR3 DNA follows: TGTGCCAGCAGTTACGGGACAGCCCCTTGGACAAGAGGGACCCAGTACTTC.

The chain joins TRBV7-9 to TRBJ1-4, with D hard to call. This CDR3 is built from 14 residues. Trimming pared 6 bases from V and 0 bases from J, leaving 8 bases between. Germline values: CDR1 SEHNR, CDR2 FQNEAQ (reference sequence). The CDR3 DNA follows: TGTGCCAGCAGGAGAGCATCAACTAATGAAAAACTGTTTTTT. Amino acid sequence: CASRRASTNEKLFF. The variable domain in full, with the rest retrieved from reference TRBV7-9 and TRBJ1-4, is DTGVSQNPRHKITKRGQNVTFRCDPISEHNRLYWYRQTLGQGPEFLTYFQNEAQLEKSRLLSDRFSAERPKGSFSTLEIQRTEQGDSAMYLCASRRASTNEKLFFGSGTQLSVL.

This clone occurred once. The CDR3 spells CAVDRGVWAFF. CDR3 in DNA: TGTGCCGTGGACAGGGGAGTTTGGGCTTTCTTT. V and J are TRBV30 and TRBJ1-1, with TRBD1 identical over 9 bases. This CDR3 has 11 amino acids. CDR1 and CDR2 from the germline V gene are GTSNPN and SVGIG (reference sequence). With V trimmed by 8 bases and J by 11 bases, 9 bases remained unmatched. Based on the CDR3 plus reference TRBV30 and TRBJ1-1, the full variable domain is SQTIHQWPATLVQPVGSPLSLECTVEGTSNPNLYWYRQAAGRGLQLLFYSVGIGQISSEVPQNLSASRPQDRQFILSSKKLLLSDSGFYLCAVDRGVWAFFGQGTRLTVV.

The CDR3 is CASSIYGRGENEQFF. Written as DNA, the CDR3 is TGTGCCAGTAGTATATACGGTCGAGGTGAGAATGAGCAGTTCTTC. V usage is TRBV19 and J usage is TRBJ2-1, with unresolved D. The CDR3 is 15 amino acids. The germline V gene has CDR1 LNHDA and CDR2 SQIVND (reference sequence). Trimming took off 2 bases at V and 7 bases at J, with 15 bases between the two ends.

In DNA, the CDR3 is TGTGCCATCAGTAATGACAGGGAACTACGCGGCTACACCTTC. Translation: CAISNDRELRGYTF. The chain joins TRBV10-3 to TRBJ1-2, with 7 bases fitting TRBD1. V trimming: 5 bases; J trimming: 8 bases; junction bases outside the gene matches: 11. The germline gives CDR1 ENHRY, CDR2 SYGVKD. The CDR3 runs 14 residues.

The chain links TRBV2 to TRBJ2-2, with D tentatively TRBD1 (6 bases). There are 16 residues in the CDR3. Germline CDR1 and CDR2: SNHLY and FYNNEI. V shed 2 bases and J shed 0 bases, with 10 bases lying between them. Written as DNA, the CDR3 is TGTGCCAGCAGTGAATCGGGACACCCGAACACCGGGGAGCTGTTTTTT. Translating it yields CASSESGHPNTGELFF.

The gene calls are TRBV6-5 and TRBJ1-5; a possible D gene is TRBD1 (5 bases). Trimming stripped 9 bases from V and 6 bases from J, with 12 bases between. This CDR3 is 12 amino acids long. Germline CDR1 and CDR2: MNHEY and SVGAGI. The CDR3 spells CASGGFSQPQHF. The CDR3 nucleotides read TGTGCCAGTGGGGGGTTCAGTCAGCCCCAGCATTTT.

The chain is built from TRBV4-1 and TRBJ2-2; TRBD1 matches 9 bases. V lost 4 bases, J lost 10 bases, and 10 bases stayed unmatched. CDR3 size: 15 residues. Germline V gene sequence: CDR1 MGHRA, CDR2 YSYEKL. The CDR3 DNA follows: TGCGCCAGCAGCCTGACTGGGACAGGGTGGTCGGAGCTGTTTTTT. It translates to CASSLTGTGWSELFF.

The chain's CDR3 is CSVDAGQGISGANVLTF. The DNA of the CDR3 is TGCAGCGTTGATGCAGGACAGGGGATCTCTGGGGCCAACGTCCTGACTTTC. This chain joins TRBV29-1 and TRBJ2-6; TRBD1 aligns across 9 bases. This CDR3 has 17 amino acids. The V gene end was trimmed by 3 bases and the J gene end by 0 bases; junction bases not matched to a gene: 6. CDR1 and CDR2 from the germline V gene are SQVTM and ANQGSEA.

This CDR3 is CASSIGQGATEAFF. Written as DNA, the CDR3 is TGCGCCAGCAGCATAGGACAGGGGGCCACTGAAGCTTTCTTT. The rearrangement links TRBV5-1 to TRBJ1-1; 11 bases map to TRBD1. The J segment lost 4 bases and the V segment lost 4 bases, leaving 3 bases of the junction unmatched. Per germline, CDR1 SGHRS and CDR2 YFSETQ. This CDR3 comprises 14 residues.

The chain joins TRBV5-5 to TRBJ1-2, with D perhaps matching TRBD1 (6 bases). Between the trimmed V and J ends, which lost 6 bases and 4 bases, there was a span of 16 bases. The CDR3 length is 14 residues. Germline CDR1 reads SGHKS; CDR2 reads YYEKEE (reference sequence). Written as DNA, the CDR3 is TGTGCCAGCACCTACCGCGGGGGGGCCTATGGCTACACCTTC. As protein: CASTYRGGAYGYTF.

V and J are TRBV6-5 and TRBJ1-1; 7 bases are shared with TRBD1. The J segment lost 4 bases and the V segment lost 6 bases, leaving 11 bases of the junction unmatched. Germline CDR1 MNHEY, CDR2 SVGAGI. This CDR3 is built from 15 residues. CDR3 DNA sequence: TGTGCCAGCAGCCCGACAGGGAGGTATGGCACTGAAGCTTTCTTT. It is translated as CASSPTGRYGTEAFF.